This is a list of T cell receptor beta chains from one sample in a study of cytomegalovirus exposure and HLA in healthy donors. Assay: immunoSEQ multiplex PCR; the TCRdb copy retains only in-frame clones and omits some. The sample holds over 85,000 clones, approximately 90% seen once. The sample taken for sequencing was PBMCs. All receptors come from a woman under 40 in good health and CMV-seropositive. The CDR3 runs from the conserved cysteine through the conserved F or W. A D gene is named only where the DNA matches it firmly. Clone size appears in some rows only: once, few, many, or a class for an expanded clone.

abundance,d_gene,v_gene,j_gene,CDR3aa,CDR3nt
.,.,TRBV27,TRBJ2-1,CASSSEPVSHNEQFF,TGTGCCAGCAGTTCCGAGCCCGTGAGTCACAATGAGCAGTTCTTC
.,.,TRBV29-1,TRBJ2-3,CSTGSGTDTQYF,TGCAGCACCGGTAGCGGCACAGATACGCAGTATTTT
.,.,TRBV29-1,TRBJ1-1,CSVDRGTEAFF,TGCAGCGTTGATCGAGGCACTGAAGCTTTCTTT
.,.,TRBV9,TRBJ1-1,CASSPMTSMNTEAFF,TGTGCCAGCAGCCCAATGACTAGCATGAACACTGAAGCTTTCTTT
.,TRBD1,TRBV10-3,TRBJ1-3,CATESTLGTGGDSGNTIYF,TGTGCCACCGAATCAACCCTGGGGACAGGGGGCGACTCTGGAAACACCATATATTTT
.,TRBD1,TRBV9,TRBJ1-4,CASSALKDRTSNEKLFF,TGTGCCAGCAGCGCGTTGAAGGACAGGACGAGCAATGAAAAACTGTTTTTT
.,.,TRBV11-2,TRBJ2-7,CASSLDPAEPYEQYF,TGTGCCAGCAGCTTAGATCCCGCGGAACCCTACGAGCAGTACTTC
.,.,TRBV5-1,TRBJ2-7,CASSETPSYEQYF,TGCGCCAGCAGTGAGACACCCTCCTACGAGCAGTACTTC
once,TRBD1,TRBV5-6,TRBJ2-1,CASSPGQGANNEQFF,TGTGCCAGCAGCCCGGGACAGGGGGCCAACAATGAGCAGTTCTTC
few,TRBD1,TRBV2,TRBJ2-7,CASRDRSYEQYF,TGTGCCAGTCGGGACAGGTCCTACGAGCAGTACTTC
.,TRBD1,TRBV2,TRBJ2-2,CASRLNRGGELFF,TGTGCCAGCAGGCTCAACAGGGGCGGGGAGCTGTTTTTT
.,.,TRBV28,TRBJ1-5,CASSLWGRDSNQPQHF,TGTGCCAGCAGTTTGTGGGGGAGGGATAGCAATCAGCCCCAGCATTTT
once,TRBD2,TRBV2,TRBJ2-5,CASRGLAGGRQETQYF,TGTGCCAGCAGAGGACTAGCGGGAGGTCGTCAAGAGACCCAGTACTTC
.,.,TRBV15,TRBJ2-5,CATSRVGTTRGTQYF,TGTGCCACCAGCAGAGTGGGCACGACACGGGGGACCCAGTACTTC
.,TRBD1,TRBV19,TRBJ1-1,CASSSTGENTEAFF,TGTGCCAGTAGTTCGACAGGGGAGAACACTGAAGCTTTCTTT
.,TRBD2,TRBV11-3,TRBJ2-3,CASSPGLAGSTDTQYF,TGTGCCAGCAGCCCAGGACTAGCGGGTTCCACAGATACGCAGTATTTT
.,TRBD1,TRBV7-2,TRBJ2-7,CASSLLGQSYEQYF,TGTGCCAGCAGCTTATTGGGACAGTCCTACGAGCAGTACTTC
.,.,TRBV4-3,TRBJ1-2,CASSQDWGDYGYTF,TGCGCCAGCAGCCAAGATTGGGGGGACTATGGCTACACCTTC
.,.,TRBV5-1,TRBJ2-5,CASSIGQTQETQYF,TGCGCCAGCAGCATAGGACAGACTCAAGAGACCCAGTACTTC
.,.,TRBV18,TRBJ2-5,CASSPRAGEETQYF,TGTGCCAGCTCACCACGGGCAGGGGAAGAGACCCAGTACTTC
few,.,TRBV7-9,TRBJ2-7,CASSLAGVYEQYF,TGTGCCAGCAGCTTAGCGGGCGTCTACGAGCAGTACTTC
.,TRBD2,TRBV7-2,TRBJ2-1,CASSPHQLAGGGEQFF,TGTGCCAGCAGCCCCCATCAGCTAGCGGGAGGTGGTGAGCAGTTCTTC
.,TRBD2,TRBV2,TRBJ2-2,CASSPTSGGATGELFF,TGTGCCAGCAGTCCCACTAGCGGGGGAGCCACCGGGGAGCTGTTTTTT
.,TRBD2,TRBV7-2,TRBJ2-1,CASSLALGLAGAYNEQFF,TGTGCCAGCAGCTTAGCGTTGGGACTAGCGGGAGCTTACAATGAGCAGTTCTTC
few,TRBD2,TRBV5-1,TRBJ2-3,CASALGLAGVADTQYF,TGCGCCAGCGCTTTGGGTCTAGCGGGAGTTGCAGATACGCAGTATTTT
.,TRBD1,TRBV19,TRBJ2-2,CASNPGTGNTGELFF,TGTGCCAGTAATCCCGGGACAGGGAACACCGGGGAGCTGTTTTTT
.,.,TRBV5-6,TRBJ2-3,CASSLGQSTDTQYF,TGTGCCAGCAGCTTAGGACAAAGCACAGATACGCAGTATTTT
.,.,TRBV29-1,TRBJ2-5,CSVGGLLETQYF,TGCAGCGTTGGGGGACTTCTTGAGACCCAGTACTTC
.,.,TRBV4-1,TRBJ2-3,CASQEVGGTDTQYF,TGCGCCAGCCAGGAGGTGGGAGGCACAGATACGCAGTATTTT
few,TRBD2,TRBV2,TRBJ2-7,CASQGLAVREQYF,TGTGCCAGCCAGGGACTAGCAGTTAGGGAGCAGTACTTC
.,.,TRBV4-2,TRBJ2-6,CASSLGSGANVLTF,TGTGCCAGCAGCCTCGGCTCTGGGGCCAACGTCCTGACTTTC
.,TRBD1,TRBV7-6,TRBJ1-2,CASSPRQGGYGYTF,TGTGCCAGCAGCCCACGACAGGGTGGCTATGGCTACACCTTC
.,.,TRBV4-3,TRBJ1-5,CASSPGQGQPQHF,TGCGCCAGCAGCCCCGGCCAGGGACAGCCCCAGCATTTT
.,.,TRBV27,TRBJ2-7,CASSFSAGVTGSSYEQYF,TGTGCCAGCAGTTTCTCAGCAGGGGTCACGGGAAGCTCCTACGAGCAGTACTTC
.,TRBD1,TRBV15,TRBJ1-3,CATSSGTAGNTIYF,TGTGCCACCAGCAGCGGGACAGCTGGAAACACCATATATTTT
once,TRBD2,TRBV4-2,TRBJ2-3,CASSQEASGSDTQYF,TGTGCCAGCAGCCAAGAGGCTAGCGGATCTGATACGCAGTATTTT
.,.,TRBV7-3,TRBJ2-6,CASSPFSGANVLTF,TGTGCCAGCAGCCCGTTTTCGGGGGCCAACGTCCTGACTTTC
.,.,TRBV5-1,TRBJ2-1,CASSLDSYNEQFF,TGCGCCAGCAGCTTGGACAGTTACAATGAGCAGTTCTTC
.,.,TRBV5-1,TRBJ2-3,CASSRGQEGLDTQYF,TGCGCCAGCAGCCGTGGACAGGAGGGCCTAGATACGCAGTATTTT
.,TRBD1,TRBV7-9,TRBJ2-5,CASSPRDRLIETQYF,TGTGCCAGCAGCCCCCGGGACAGGTTAATTGAGACCCAGTACTTC
.,.,TRBV5-1,TRBJ1-4,CASSLGTEATNEKLFF,TGCGCCAGCAGCTTGGGGACAGAAGCAACTAATGAAAAACTGTTTTTT
.,.,TRBV5-8,TRBJ1-2,CASSLYYSYGYTF,TGTGCCAGCAGCTTGTATTACTCCTATGGCTACACCTTC
.,.,TRBV30,TRBJ1-4,CAWSDPPASDEKLFF,TGTGCCTGGAGCGACCCGCCGGCCAGCGATGAAAAACTGTTTTTT
.,TRBD1,TRBV7-9,TRBJ1-4,CASSLGGTGGFEKLFF,TGTGCCAGCAGCTTAGGAGGGACAGGGGGTTTTGAAAAACTGTTTTTT
few,TRBD2,TRBV5-4,TRBJ2-5,CASSPPAGGQETQYF,TGTGCCAGCAGCCCTCCAGCGGGGGGGCAAGAGACCCAGTACTTC